This TCR beta chain was identified during a study of cytomegalovirus exposure and HLA in healthy donors. The germline V gene encodes CDR1 MDHEN and CDR2 SYDVKM. The length of the CDR3 is 15 residues. V lost 6 bases to trimming and J lost 2 bases; unmatched junction nucleotides: 10. The PCR used 60 Vbeta and 13 Jbeta primers. The assay was immunoSEQ multiplex PCR, and TCRdb's table has in-frame clones only and misses some. The sample features 90,000 to 150,000 clones, with 3.6% in its top ten. The donors comprised healthy bone marrow donors. The source is a man aged 18 to 29 in good health and CMV-seronegative. This chain links TRBV28 with TRBJ2-7; 7 positions match TRBD1. Specimen: PBMCs. The CDR3 here is CASRDPGTATYEQYF. The CDR3 nucleotides read TGTGCCAGCAGGGACCCCGGGACAGCAACCTACGAGCAGTACTTC.